A selection of T cell receptor beta chains follows, all from one sample in a study of T cell repertoires in cytomegalovirus infection. TCRdb analysed the reads with MiXCR anew, one entry per CDR3 protein. The repertoire includes fewer than 200,000 distinct CDR3 sequences, 13% to 15% of them detected once, and approximately 30% sits in the top ten. What was sequenced was PBMCs. These receptor sequences come from a human donor in good health (CMV status not recorded). Some clones in this sample may be carry-over from other donors' samples. Both conserved end residues are part of each CDR3.

TRBV5-6	14	TRBJ2-7	CASSRGGNPYEQYF
TRBV29-1	15	TRBJ2-1	CSVVLQGAIVNEQFF
TRBV7-9	12	TRBJ2-5	CATSGGAETQYF
TRBV20-1	18	TRBJ1-4	CSAGFANTQNWIGEKLFF
TRBV7-3	16	TRBJ2-1	CASSLSLVQGLNEQFF
TRBV7-2	16	TRBJ2-7	CASSSPRGLISYEQYF
TRBV7-9	13	TRBJ1-5	CASSFGTVKPQHF
TRBV7-8	14	TRBJ1-5	CASSLVGGQRPQHF
TRBV5-6	13	TRBJ2-7	CASSSTGRNEQYF
TRBV6-5	13	TRBJ1-2	CASSPSEAYGYTF
TRBV6-2/TRBV6-3	17	TRBJ2-3	CASSYIPSGRYTDTQYF
TRBV10-3	15	TRBJ1-1	CAISLDRSSNTEAFF
TRBV29-1	15	TRBJ2-7	CSVEDRSKQVYEQYF
TRBV15	16	TRBJ1-1	CATSRDPESSNTEAFF
TRBV4-3	16	TRBJ1-1	CASSQHILTLNTEAFF
TRBV6-4	17	TRBJ2-1	CASSDDYRGGSYNEQFF
TRBV6-2/TRBV6-3	14	TRBJ2-7	CAANPAGNTYEQYF
TRBV29-1	14	TRBJ2-3	CSALGGYGTDTQYF
TRBV7-2	13	TRBJ2-5	CASSFPGGETQYF
TRBV5-4	15	TRBJ2-1	CASTSSGRAGVEQFF
TRBV27	15	TRBJ1-5	CASRPSSSLNQPQHF
TRBV7-3	15	TRBJ1-2	CASSPDGGRDYGYTF
TRBV6-2/TRBV6-3	13	TRBJ1-1	CASSYVRGTVAFF
TRBV2	15	TRBJ2-3	CASSEARTAPDTQYF
TRBV19	16	TRBJ1-4	CASSIGQGLTNEKLFF
TRBV7-3	15	TRBJ2-1	CASSPTSGRRNEQFF
TRBV3-1	14	TRBJ1-6	CASSRRGGNSPLHF
TRBV6-6	15	TRBJ1-2	CASLTSGTGEYGYTF
TRBV6-2/TRBV6-3	17	TRBJ2-6	CASSYSGSFSGANVLTF
TRBV6-4	17	TRBJ2-6	CASSDSETGSGANVLTF
TRBV6-2/TRBV6-3	15	TRBJ1-6	CASKPGQGRYSPLHF
TRBV27	20	TRBJ2-1	CASSYRGGGRLPSSYNEQFF
TRBV27	16	TRBJ2-2	CASSKTGALNTGELFF
TRBV20-1	14	TRBJ1-5	CSARDGGEVQPQHF
TRBV11-1	13	TRBJ2-7	CASRADPSYEQYF
TRBV20-1	15	TRBJ1-2	CSALISLGGREGYTF
TRBV12-3/TRBV12-4	15	TRBJ2-4	CASSPTLGAKNIQYF
TRBV12-3/TRBV12-4	14	TRBJ1-4	CASSLQGHNEKLFF
TRBV6-2/TRBV6-3	14	TRBJ1-1	CASNPRGGGSEAFF
TRBV19	13	TRBJ1-1	CASSIIGDTEAFF
TRBV20-1	19	TRBJ2-1	CSATSAGGEPESSYNEQFF
TRBV7-3	13	TRBJ1-2	CASSLIGGDGYTF
TRBV5-1	13	TRBJ1-1	CASSLRWETEAFF
TRBV5-1	14	TRBJ2-5	CASSPDSRKETQYF
TRBV7-2	13	TRBJ2-5	CASSLGTRETQYF
TRBV7-2	17	TRBJ1-5	CASSLVSVAGSNQPQHF
TRBV28	17	TRBJ1-2	CASSLPGQGADDYGYTF
TRBV5-1	16	TRBJ2-1	CASSLGSGALRNEQFF
TRBV20-1	14	TRBJ1-3	CSARDRRGINTIYF
TRBV10-3	13	TRBJ2-1	CAITPVKDNEQFF
TRBV19	16	TRBJ1-2	CASSSRGPGALPGYTF
TRBV12-3/TRBV12-4	14	TRBJ1-6	CASSLRGRNSPLHF
TRBV29-1	12	TRBJ2-1	CSVARGWDEQFF
TRBV7-9	15	TRBJ1-5	CASSFLGDSNQPQHF